These T cell receptor beta chains were read from a single sample in a study of regulatory T cells in long-lasting Graves disease. TCRdb re-derived calls from the multiplex PCR reads in MiXCR, one entry per CDR3 protein. The sample includes 250,000 to 300,000 distinct CDR3 sequences, under 20% of them seen just once. Another study also made use of these data, one on T cells in Graves' hyperthyroidism and ophthalmopathy.

The sequencing used peripheral blood mononuclear cells (PBMCs), collected at new diagnosis, from a patient treated with antithyroid drugs. These receptors originate from a woman in her thirties with Graves disease. The CDR3 runs from the conserved cysteine through the conserved F or W. D genes are given only for firm matches. A row's size may be missing; if present it is once, few, many or a size class.

CDR3 DNA	CDR3 protein	J gene	D gene	clone size	V gene
TGTGCCAGCAGCTCCGTCCTAGTCGCCGGGGAGCTGTTTTTT	CASSSVLVAGELFF	TRBJ2-2	NA	NA	TRBV7-6
TGTGCCAGCAGTTTAACCCCTCGGGGCACCGGGGAGCTGTTTTTT	CASSLTPRGTGELFF	TRBJ2-2	NA	many	TRBV12-3/TRBV12-4
TGTGCCAGCAGCGGACAGGGGGGGAACACTGAAGCTTTCTTT	CASSGQGGNTEAFF	TRBJ1-1	TRBD1	many	TRBV11-2
TGTGCCAGCAGCCAAGGGTGGGGTAGCGGGGGGGAGCAGTTCTTC	CASSQGWGSGGEQFF	TRBJ2-1	TRBD2	many	TRBV3-1
TGTGCCAGCAGTCCTACCCAGGGCCCTTATCAGCCCCAGCATTTT	CASSPTQGPYQPQHF	TRBJ1-5	NA	NA	TRBV11-1
TGTGCCAGCAGTGCTACATGGCCCCAGCATTTT	CASSATWPQHF	TRBJ1-5	NA	many	TRBV6-1
TGTGCCAGCAGTGCGAAAGCGGGCCGGGGGCCCCGAAGGACCGGGGAGCTGTTTTTT	CASSAKAGRGPRRTGELFF	TRBJ2-2	NA	many	TRBV2
TGTGCCAGCGTTGGGACAGGAGACATTACCTACAATGAGCAGTTCTTC	CASVGTGDITYNEQFF	TRBJ2-1	TRBD1	many	TRBV27
TGTGCCAGTAGCCGACCGGGACAGGGGAGATCCTGGCGAGCTTTCTTT	CASSRPGQGRSWRAFF	TRBJ1-1	TRBD1	few	TRBV19
TGTGCCAGCAGCTCCGGGACAGGGCTCACGAACACTGAAGCTTTCTTT	CASSSGTGLTNTEAFF	TRBJ1-1	TRBD1	many	TRBV3-1
TGTGCCCTGGCGGGGGACGGGGATTCACCCCTCCACTTT	CALAGDGDSPLHF	TRBJ1-6	NA	NA	TRBV7-9
TGTGCTAGTGGCTCTACAAGCTCCTACAATGAGCAGTTCTTC	CASGSTSSYNEQFF	TRBJ2-1	NA	NA	TRBV12-5
TGTGCCAGCAGTTTGGGGACAGCCTACAATGAGCAGTTCTTC	CASSLGTAYNEQFF	TRBJ2-1	TRBD1	many	TRBV5-6
TGTGCCAGCAGTTTAGCTAGCGGGAGGGATCATCCCTACAATGAGCAGTTCTTC	CASSLASGRDHPYNEQFF	TRBJ2-1	TRBD2	NA	TRBV12-3/TRBV12-4
TGCGCCAGCAGCCACGGGACAGAAGCCTACGAGCAGTACTTC	CASSHGTEAYEQYF	TRBJ2-7	TRBD1	many	TRBV4-1
TGCGCCAGCAGCTTGGAGGGCCGTATGTGGTATTTT	CASSLEGRMWYF	TRBJ2-3	NA	many	TRBV5-1
TGTGCCAACAGCTTGGCCGGGACTCCCCTCGAGCAGTACTTC	CANSLAGTPLEQYF	TRBJ2-7	NA	many	TRBV5-5
TGTGCCAGCGGAGGGACGGCAGCTCTCACACCCTCACCCCTCCACTTT	CASGGTAALTPSPLHF	TRBJ1-6	NA	NA	TRBV6-1
TGTGCCATCAGTGGGACTAGCGGGAGCACAGATACGCAGTATTTT	CAISGTSGSTDTQYF	TRBJ2-3	TRBD2	many	TRBV10-3
TGCAGTGCTAGAGGGGTAAGGTCAGGAAATAGCAATCAGCCCCAGCATTTT	CSARGVRSGNSNQPQHF	TRBJ1-5	NA	many	TRBV20-1
TGTGCCAGCAGCTTGGGGGGGCCCCGAGGAGATACGCAGTATTTT	CASSLGGPRGDTQYF	TRBJ2-3	NA	NA	TRBV7-2
TGTGCCAGCAGTGAATCGCGGCAGGGACCTTACGGCTACACCTTC	CASSESRQGPYGYTF	TRBJ1-2	NA	many	TRBV2
TGTGCCAGCAGTTTCAGGCTAGCGGGGGCACAGGATGAGCAGTTCTTC	CASSFRLAGAQDEQFF	TRBJ2-1	TRBD2	many	TRBV27
TGTGCCAGCAGCGATAGGAGGGACAATCAGCCCCAGCATTTT	CASSDRRDNQPQHF	TRBJ1-5	NA	many	TRBV3-1
TGTGCCAGCAGCCAAGGTAGACAGGGACTCTATGGCTACACCTTC	CASSQGRQGLYGYTF	TRBJ1-2	TRBD1	many	TRBV3-1
TGCAGTGCTCGCCGGGACCCGCAAACTCCTACCGAGCAGTACTTC	CSARRDPQTPTEQYF	TRBJ2-7	NA	many	TRBV20-1
TGCGCCAGCAGCCAAGTCGGCAGTAGAAGTTACAATGAGCAGTTCTTC	CASSQVGSRSYNEQFF	TRBJ2-1	NA	many	TRBV4-1
TGTGCCAGCAGTGAATTCTCGGACAGGGCGTATGGCTACACCTTC	CASSEFSDRAYGYTF	TRBJ1-2	TRBD1	NA	TRBV6-1
TGTGCCAGCACCAGGGACACCGCGAACACTGAAGCTTTCTTT	CASTRDTANTEAFF	TRBJ1-1	NA	NA	TRBV6-1
TGTGCCAGCAGCTTAGGAGTCGGAGGACAGGGAACTGGAAGCACCATATATTTT	CASSLGVGGQGTGSTIYF	TRBJ1-3	TRBD1	NA	TRBV11-2
TGCAGCGTTGGTCCGTCAGATGAAGCTTTCTTT	CSVGPSDEAFF	TRBJ1-1	NA	many	TRBV29-1
TGTGCCAGCACCTTACATGGACAGGGGGGCGAGCAGTACTTC	CASTLHGQGGEQYF	TRBJ2-7	TRBD1	many	TRBV7-2
TGCGCCAGCAGCTTTGGCGAGACCCCCACAGATACGCAGTATTTT	CASSFGETPTDTQYF	TRBJ2-3	NA	NA	TRBV5-1
TGTGCCAGCGTGGATAGCGGGGTCTGGGCCTACGAGCGGTACTTC	CASVDSGVWAYERYF	TRBJ2-7	TRBD2	NA	TRBV6-1
TGTGCCAGCAGCTTAGAGGGGGGCCTCAATCAGCCCCAGCATTTT	CASSLEGGLNQPQHF	TRBJ1-5	NA	NA	TRBV2
TGTGCCGGCAGTGTTTCCGTGCAGACAGGGAACTACGGCTACACCTTC	CAGSVSVQTGNYGYTF	TRBJ1-2	TRBD1	NA	TRBV6-1
TGTGCCAGCAGCTTCCAGGGTAGCGGAATCTACGAGCAGTACTTC	CASSFQGSGIYEQYF	TRBJ2-7	NA	once	TRBV11-2
TGTGCCAGCAGTTCACGAAGGCGAGAACCCTATGGCTACACCTTC	CASSSRRREPYGYTF	TRBJ1-2	NA	NA	TRBV6-5
TGTGCCAGCAGCGTGGGGTATGTGGAGACCCAGTACTTC	CASSVGYVETQYF	TRBJ2-5	NA	many	TRBV7-9
TGTGCCAGCAGAAAAACTTACCCGGGACAGGCCCATGGCTACACCTTC	CASRKTYPGQAHGYTF	TRBJ1-2	TRBD1	many	TRBV27
TGTGCCAGCAGTTACCTGTCGGGGGCTAATCAGCCCCAGCATTTT	CASSYLSGANQPQHF	TRBJ1-5	NA	many	TRBV6-5
TGTGCCAGCAGCCCAAGACAGGGCACCTCCTACGAGCAGTACTTC	CASSPRQGTSYEQYF	TRBJ2-7	TRBD1	many	TRBV5-4
TGTGCCAGCTGGGTCAGGGGGCAGGTCGTGAACACTGAAGCTTTCTTT	CASWVRGQVVNTEAFF	TRBJ1-1	TRBD1	many	TRBV27
TGCAGCGTTTGGAGGAATGAGCAGTTCTTC	CSVWRNEQFF	TRBJ2-1	NA	many	TRBV20-1
TGTGCCAGCAGTGAAAGCCGGGACAGATACACTGAAGCTTTCTTT	CASSESRDRYTEAFF	TRBJ1-1	TRBD1	NA	TRBV6-1
TGTGCCAGCAGACGGGGCATGAACACTGAAGCTTTCTTT	CASRRGMNTEAFF	TRBJ1-1	NA	NA	TRBV6-1
TGCAGTGCTAGAAGGCTCTCCTATAATTCACCCCTCCACTTT	CSARRLSYNSPLHF	TRBJ1-6	NA	NA	TRBV20-1
TGCGCCAGCAGCCAGGGAAGAGGGGGGATCCTTAGGAATGAGCAGTTCTTC	CASSQGRGGILRNEQFF	TRBJ2-1	NA	many	TRBV4-1
TGCGCCAGCAGCTCGAACATGAGGGGCACTGAAGCTTTCTTT	CASSSNMRGTEAFF	TRBJ1-1	NA	many	TRBV5-1
TGTGCCAGCTCACCGTCTGGCGGGGCAAAAGAGACCCAGTACTTC	CASSPSGGAKETQYF	TRBJ2-5	NA	NA	TRBV18
TGTGCCAGCTCACCAGGGACGGACAATGAGCAGTTCTTC	CASSPGTDNEQFF	TRBJ2-1	NA	many	TRBV18
TGTGCCAGCAGCCCCCGAAGTGAAAATTCACCCCTCCACTTT	CASSPRSENSPLHF	TRBJ1-6	NA	many	TRBV9
TGTGCCAGCAGCCTACAGCGGATGAACACTGAAGCTTTCTTT	CASSLQRMNTEAFF	TRBJ1-1	NA	many	TRBV14